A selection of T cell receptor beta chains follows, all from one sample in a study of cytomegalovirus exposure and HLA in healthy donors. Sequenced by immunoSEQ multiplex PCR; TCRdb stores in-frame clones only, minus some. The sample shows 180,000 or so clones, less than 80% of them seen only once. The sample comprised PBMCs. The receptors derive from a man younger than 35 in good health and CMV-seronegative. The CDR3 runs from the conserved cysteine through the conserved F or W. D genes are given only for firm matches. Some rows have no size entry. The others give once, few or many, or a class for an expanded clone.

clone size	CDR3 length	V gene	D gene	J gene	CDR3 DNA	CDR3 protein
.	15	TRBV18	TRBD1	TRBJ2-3	TGTGCCAGCTCACAACGGACAGGGGGCACAGATACGCAGTATTTT	CASSQRTGGTDTQYF
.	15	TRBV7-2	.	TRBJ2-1	TGTGCCAGCAGCCCTCGTGGGAGCTCCTACAATGAGCAGTTCTTC	CASSPRGSSYNEQFF
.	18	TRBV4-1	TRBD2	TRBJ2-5	TGCGCCAGCAGCCAAGAGGGGTGGGGGCTAGCGGGGGATCGGACCCAGTACTTC	CASSQEGWGLAGDRTQYF
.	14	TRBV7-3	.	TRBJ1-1	TGTGCCAGCAGCTCAAATTCAATGAACACTGAAGCTTTCTTT	CASSSNSMNTEAFF
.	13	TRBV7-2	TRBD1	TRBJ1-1	TGTGCCAGCAGCTCCACGACAGGGAAAGAAGCTTTCTTT	CASSSTTGKEAFF
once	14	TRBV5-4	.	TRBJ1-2	TGTGCCAGCAGCTCCACCCTACGTAGGGGTGGCTACACCTTC	CASSSTLRRGGYTF
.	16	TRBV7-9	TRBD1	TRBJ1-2	TGTTCCAGCAGCCCAATAGGGACAGGGGGGGGCTATGGCTACACCTTC	CSSSPIGTGGGYGYTF
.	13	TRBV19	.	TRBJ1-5	TGTGCCAGTAGTATAGATCTGAGTCAGCCCCAGCATTTT	CASSIDLSQPQHF
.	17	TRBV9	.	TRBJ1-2	TGTGCCAGCAGCGTAGGGGTCAGGGGTCCTACCCTCTATGGCTACACCTTC	CASSVGVRGPTLYGYTF
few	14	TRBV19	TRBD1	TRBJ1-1	TGTGCCAGTAGCCCGAGGCAGGGGGACACTGAAGCTTTCTTT	CASSPRQGDTEAFF
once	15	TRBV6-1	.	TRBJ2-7	TGTGCCAGCAGTGAAGCGGGGGGAACGGCCTACGAGCAGTACTTC	CASSEAGGTAYEQYF
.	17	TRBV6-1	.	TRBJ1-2	TGTGCCAGCAGTGAAGACACCCTGGACACCTATAACTATGGCTACACCTTC	CASSEDTLDTYNYGYTF
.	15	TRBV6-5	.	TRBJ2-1	TGTGCCAGCAGCCTCGTGGGGGGTTCCTACAATGAGCAGTTCTTC	CASSLVGGSYNEQFF
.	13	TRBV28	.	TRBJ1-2	TGTGCCAGCAGTTTAATCCCCCATGAGGGCTACACCTTC	CASSLIPHEGYTF
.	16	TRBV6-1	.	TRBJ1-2	TGTGCCAGCAGTGAAGATTTTAGGCGGGATAACTATGGCTACACCTTC	CASSEDFRRDNYGYTF
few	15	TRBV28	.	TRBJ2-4	TGTGCCAGCAGTTACGCGGGACAGAGCAAAAACATTCAGTACTTC	CASSYAGQSKNIQYF
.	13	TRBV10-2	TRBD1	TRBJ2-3	TGCGCCGGATCTAGGGGGCGCACAGATACGCAGTATTTT	CAGSRGRTDTQYF
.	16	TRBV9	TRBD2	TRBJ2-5	TGTGCCAGCAGCGTATCCGGGGGGGGAGGCCAAGAGACCCAGTACTTC	CASSVSGGGGQETQYF
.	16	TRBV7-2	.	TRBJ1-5	TGTGCCAGCAGCCTTGAGGGACACTATAGCAATCAGCCCCAGCATTTT	CASSLEGHYSNQPQHF
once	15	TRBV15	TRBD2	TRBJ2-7	TGTGCCACCAGCAGAGATCTAGGCGGGAGGGGCGAGCAGTACTTC	CATSRDLGGRGEQYF
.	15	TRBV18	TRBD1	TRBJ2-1	TGTGCCAGCTCACTTGACAGGGGCAGGAACAATGAGCAGTTCTTC	CASSLDRGRNNEQFF
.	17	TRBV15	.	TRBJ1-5	TGTGCCACCAGCCGGGTCACGTTTACAGGATCCAATCAGCCCCAGCATTTT	CATSRVTFTGSNQPQHF
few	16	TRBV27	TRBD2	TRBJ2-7	TGTGCCAGCGGATTCCTCGGACTAGCGGGGGCCTACGAGCAGTACTTC	CASGFLGLAGAYEQYF
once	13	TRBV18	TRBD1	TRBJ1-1	TGTGCCAGCTCACCACCGGGACAGGGACAAACTTTCTTT	CASSPPGQGQTFF
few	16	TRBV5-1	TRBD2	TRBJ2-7	TGCGCCAGCAGCTTGGACCCTAGCGGGGTCTCCTACGAGCAGTACTTC	CASSLDPSGVSYEQYF
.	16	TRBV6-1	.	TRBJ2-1	TGTGCCAGCAGTGGGCGGAGGACAGAGTCGTGGAATGAGCAGTTCTTC	CASSGRRTESWNEQFF
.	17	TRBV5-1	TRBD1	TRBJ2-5	TGCGCCAGCAGCTTACGAATCGGGACAGGGGCACAAGAGACCCAGTACTTC	CASSLRIGTGAQETQYF
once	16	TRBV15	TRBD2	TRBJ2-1	TGTGCCACCAGCAGAGGGGCCAGCGGGAGGGCAAGAGAGCAGTTCTTC	CATSRGASGRAREQFF
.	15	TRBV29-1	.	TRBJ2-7	TGCAGCGTTCGAGCCATCACCCAAACGACAGTACAGCAGTACTTC	CSVRAITQTTVQQYF
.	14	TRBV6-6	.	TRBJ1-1	TGTGCCAGCAGAAGGGAGGGAAGGAACACTGAAGCTTTCTTT	CASRREGRNTEAFF
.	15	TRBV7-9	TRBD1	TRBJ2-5	TGTGCCAGCAGCTTACCAGGACAGGCGCAAGAGACCCAGTACTTC	CASSLPGQAQETQYF
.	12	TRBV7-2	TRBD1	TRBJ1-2	TGTGCCAGCAGCTTGGGGTCAGGGGGCTACCCCTTC	CASSLGSGGYPF
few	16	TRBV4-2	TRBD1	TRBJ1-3	TGTGCCAGCAGCCAAGGATCAGGGGGTGGAGGAAACACCATATATTTT	CASSQGSGGGGNTIYF
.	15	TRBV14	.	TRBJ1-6	TGTGCCAGCAGCCAAGTCCGGGGGACCAATTCACCCCTCCACTTT	CASSQVRGTNSPLHF
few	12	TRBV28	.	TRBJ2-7	TGTGCCAGCAGTTTAGTAAGGGGCGAGCAGTACTTC	CASSLVRGEQYF
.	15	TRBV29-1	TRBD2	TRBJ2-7	TGCAGCGTTGAAGGGAGGCGGGGGGCCTTCTACGAGCAGTACTTC	CSVEGRRGAFYEQYF
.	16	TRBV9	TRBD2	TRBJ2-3	TGTGCCAGCAGCGTAGGCCGGGGGGGCGGGGGGTATACGCAGTATTTT	CASSVGRGGGGYTQYF